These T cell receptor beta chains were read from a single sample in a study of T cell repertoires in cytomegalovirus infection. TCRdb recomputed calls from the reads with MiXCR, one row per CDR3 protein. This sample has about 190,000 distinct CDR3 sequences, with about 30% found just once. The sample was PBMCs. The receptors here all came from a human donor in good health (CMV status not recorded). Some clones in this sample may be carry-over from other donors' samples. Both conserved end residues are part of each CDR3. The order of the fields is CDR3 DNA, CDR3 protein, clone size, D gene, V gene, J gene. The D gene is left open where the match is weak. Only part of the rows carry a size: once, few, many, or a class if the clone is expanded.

TGTGCCAGCAGTCGCGGACAGGGAACTGAAGCTTTCTTT	CASSRGQGTEAFF	few	TRBD1	TRBV7-9	TRBJ1-1
TGTGCCAGCCGTCGGGGACTAGCGGGAAACTACAATGAGCAGTTCTTC	CASRRGLAGNYNEQFF	-	TRBD2	TRBV6-6	TRBJ2-1
TGTGCCAGCAGCTTAGACGGGACTGGGTCCTCTGGGGCCAACGTCCTGACTTTC	CASSLDGTGSSGANVLTF	-	-	TRBV11-2	TRBJ2-6
TGTGCCAGTAGTATGATCGGGACTGGCTACACCTTC	CASSMIGTGYTF	-	-	TRBV19	TRBJ1-2
TGCAGCGTTGGGTGGCGAAGCGGGAGATACAATGAGCAGTTCTTC	CSVGWRSGRYNEQFF	few	TRBD2	TRBV29-1	TRBJ2-1
TGCAGTGCTCGGGACTTACGGAGTACTAACTATGGCTACACCTTC	CSARDLRSTNYGYTF	-	-	TRBV20-1	TRBJ1-2
TGTGCCAGTTCTAGTCCGGGACAGGGAACTGAAGCTTTCTTT	CASSSPGQGTEAFF	few	TRBD1	TRBV19	TRBJ1-1
TGTGCCAGCAGCCAGGGGTCCCTGTGGGCATTCACAGATACGCAGTATTTT	CASSQGSLWAFTDTQYF	many	-	TRBV7-8	TRBJ2-3
TGTGCCAGCAGCTCCCGGACAGGGAGGTATTGGGGAGATGAAAAACTGTTTTTT	CASSSRTGRYWGDEKLFF	many	TRBD1	TRBV7-8	TRBJ1-4
TGTGCCAGCAGTGGAATCCGGCGACTTAGAGATGGCTACACCTTC	CASSGIRRLRDGYTF	many	-	TRBV7-2	TRBJ1-2
TGTGCCAGCAGGGGGACAGGGGGTGGCTACACCTTC	CASRGTGGGYTF	few	TRBD1	TRBV12-3/TRBV12-4	TRBJ1-2
TGTGCCAGCAAAAAGGGGGTCGATCAGCCCCAGCATTTT	CASKKGVDQPQHF	-	-	TRBV2	TRBJ1-5
TGTGCCAGCAATCGAATGGACACTGAAGCTTTCTTT	CASNRMDTEAFF	-	-	TRBV6-1	TRBJ1-1
TGTGCCAGCCTCCCCGGGACTAGCGGGAGCATTAGCACAGATACGCAGTATTTT	CASLPGTSGSISTDTQYF	few	TRBD2	TRBV2	TRBJ2-3
TGCGCCAGCAGCTTGGCCCGGGGAGAAGCTTTCTTT	CASSLARGEAFF	few	-	TRBV5-1	TRBJ1-1
TGTGCCAGCAGTTACACATACAGGGGAAACACCGGGGAGCTGTTTTTT	CASSYTYRGNTGELFF	many	TRBD1	TRBV6-2/TRBV6-3	TRBJ2-2
TGTGCCAGCAGTTTAGGGAGGGGGTGGGATGAAGCTTTCTTT	CASSLGRGWDEAFF	-	-	TRBV12-3/TRBV12-4	TRBJ1-1
TGTGCCAGCACAGGCGGGACCTACGAGCAGTACTTC	CASTGGTYEQYF	-	-	TRBV12-3/TRBV12-4	TRBJ2-7
TGTGCCAGCCTAGATGCGGATGAGCAGTTCTTC	CASLDADEQFF	few	-	TRBV27	TRBJ2-1
TGTGCCAGCAGCTTTCGGGGGGCACCCACAGATACGCAGTATTTT	CASSFRGAPTDTQYF	-	-	TRBV11-2	TRBJ2-3
TGTGCCAGCAGTTTAGGGGGGACAGTGAATGAGCAGTTCTTC	CASSLGGTVNEQFF	-	TRBD1	TRBV12-3/TRBV12-4	TRBJ2-1
TGTGCCAGCAGCTTTGGTGGTAGCGGGGGACCCACAGATACGCAGTATTTT	CASSFGGSGGPTDTQYF	few	TRBD2	TRBV7-3	TRBJ2-3
TGTGCCAGCCTAGAACTAGGAGACTACAATGAGCAGTTCTTC	CASLELGDYNEQFF	few	-	TRBV11-2	TRBJ2-1
TGCAGTGCTCCCCAGGGACAGACCACAGATACGCAGTATTTT	CSAPQGQTTDTQYF	-	TRBD1	TRBV20-1	TRBJ2-3
TGTGCCAGCAGCTTTCTTGCAGAGGAAGGTCAGCCCCAGCATTTT	CASSFLAEEGQPQHF	many	-	TRBV5-6	TRBJ1-5
TGTGCCAGCAGAAACAGGGGGGAAGCTTTCTTT	CASRNRGEAFF	-	TRBD1	TRBV6-5	TRBJ1-1
TGTGCCAGCAGCATACGCCTCGGCGGGGGAGGGGAGCAGTACTTC	CASSIRLGGGGEQYF	-	TRBD2	TRBV11-2	TRBJ2-7
TGTGCCAGCAGTGAAGGTCGTTCGAGCGTCCCGAGCTCCTACAATGAGCAGTTCTTC	CASSEGRSSVPSSYNEQFF	few	-	TRBV6-1	TRBJ2-1
TGTGCCAGCAGCTTTGGAAACCTCTATGGCTACACCTTC	CASSFGNLYGYTF	many	-	TRBV7-3	TRBJ1-2
TGTGCCACCAGCAGGAGGCCAGAAGAGACCCAGTACTTC	CATSRRPEETQYF	-	-	TRBV15	TRBJ2-5
TGTGCCAGCAGCTTAGTGGACAGTGAAGCTTTCTTT	CASSLVDSEAFF	many	-	TRBV7-2	TRBJ1-1
TGTGCCAGCTCACCCAACTCCGGGACGGGGAACACTGAAGCTTTCTTT	CASSPNSGTGNTEAFF	-	-	TRBV18	TRBJ1-1
TGTGCCATCAGTGACTCCGGGACAGCCGGAAACACCATATATTTT	CAISDSGTAGNTIYF	-	TRBD1	TRBV10-3	TRBJ1-3
TGTGCCAGCAGACGTACCGACAGCACAGATACGCAGTATTTT	CASRRTDSTDTQYF	many	-	TRBV6-5	TRBJ2-3
TGTGCCAGCAGTTCTCCAAAGGGACAGTCCATGAACACTGAAGCTTTCTTT	CASSSPKGQSMNTEAFF	-	TRBD1	TRBV2	TRBJ1-1
TGTGCCAGCAGTTTAGGTTTCTTTGGGGGCACTGAAGCTTTCTTT	CASSLGFFGGTEAFF	-	-	TRBV12-3/TRBV12-4	TRBJ1-1
TGTGCCAGCTCACGGGAAGATTCTAGCACAGATACGCAGTATTTT	CASSREDSSTDTQYF	once	-	TRBV18	TRBJ2-3
TGCAGCGTTGGACAGGGCACTGAAGCTTTCTTT	CSVGQGTEAFF	once	TRBD1	TRBV29-1	TRBJ1-1
TGTGCCAGCAGCCCCGGCCGCTTCGGTGGGGCTGAAGCTTTCTTT	CASSPGRFGGAEAFF	many	-	TRBV7-9	TRBJ1-1
TGTGCCAGCAGGACGGGACGGCTCAATCAGCCCCAGCATTTT	CASRTGRLNQPQHF	-	-	TRBV2	TRBJ1-5